These 7 T cell receptor beta chains were all obtained from the same sample, sequenced in a study of cytomegalovirus exposure and HLA in healthy donors. PCR primers comprised 60 Vbeta and 13 Jbeta primers. Sequenced by immunoSEQ multiplex PCR; TCRdb stores in-frame clones only, minus some. Among 130,000 or so clones listed, 88% were seen once. Material: PBMCs. These receptors were taken from a woman aged 40 to 55 in good health and CMV-seronegative.

The chain links TRBV18 to TRBJ2-1; D is undetermined. Germline CDR1 is KGHSH and CDR2 is LQKENI. V lost 0 bases and J lost 1, with 7 bases in between. The CDR3 totals 15 residues. The CDR3 nucleotides read TGTGCCAGCTCACCACCGGCAGTTTCCTACAATGAGCAGTTCTTC. It is translated as CASSPPAVSYNEQFF.

The chain joins TRBV29-1 to TRBJ2-7, with TRBD2 matching 9 bases. Germline trimming cut 6 bases from V and 3 bases from J; bases unmatched to any gene: 12. CDR1 and CDR2 (germline): SQVTM, ANQGSEA. The CDR3 loop spans 15 amino acids. The CDR3 loop reads CSVPSSSGNLYEQYF. The CDR3 DNA reads TGCAGCGTGCCCTCCTCTAGCGGGAATCTCTACGAGCAGTACTTC.

V is TRBV5-5 and J is TRBJ2-7; D possibly corresponds to TRBD2 (6 bases). The V gene's germline CDR1 is SGHKS and CDR2 YYEKEE (reference sequence). The CDR3 sequence is 14 residues long. The V end lost 1 base, the J end lost 2 bases, and 10 bases lay between the germline ends. The CDR3 region is CASSLSGGAYEQYF. CDR3 nucleotide sequence: TGTGCCAGCAGCTTGTCCGGGGGAGCCTACGAGCAGTACTTC.

J is TRBJ2-7 and V is TRBV11-2; perhaps TRBD1 as D (5 bases). The CDR3 sequence is 16 residues long. Between the trimmed V and J ends, which lost 0 bases and 1 base, there was a span of 13 bases. From germline, CDR1 is SGHAT and CDR2 FQNNGV. The CDR3 sequence is CASSLEAQGWSYEQYF. The CDR3 nucleotides read TGTGCCAGCAGCTTAGAGGCGCAGGGATGGTCCTACGAGCAGTACTTC.

The V gene is TRBV5-1, the J gene TRBJ1-4; D perhaps matches TRBD1 (5 bases). CDR3 length: 14 residues. CDR1 is SGHRS, CDR2 YFSETQ, per germline. Trimming took off 0 bases at V and 7 bases at J, with 10 bases between the two ends. As DNA, the CDR3 is TGCGCCAGCAGCTTGGGCCAGGGTTCTGAAAAACTGTTTTTT. Translating it yields CASSLGQGSEKLFF.

This clone was found once. The chain uses TRBV10-3 and TRBJ2-1; D call uncertain. The CDR3 is made up of 12 amino acids. The V end lost 0 bases, the J end lost 7 bases, and 4 bases lay between the germline ends. Germline lookup yields CDR1 ENHRY and CDR2 SYGVKD. The DNA for the CDR3 is TGTGCCATCAGTGAGTCGAGTAATGAGCAGTTCTTC. Its translation is CAISESSNEQFF.

The chain carries TRBV28 and TRBJ2-7; 8 nucleotides line up with TRBD2. The germline CDR1 and CDR2 sequences are MDHEN and SYDVKM. V shed 8 bases, J shed 1 base, and the junction held 7 bases outside the gene matches. The CDR3 extends over 14 amino acids. The CDR3 is CASLAGGLSYEQYF. Here the CDR3 DNA reads TGTGCCAGCTTGGCGGGAGGACTTTCCTACGAGCAGTACTTC.